This TCR beta chain was retrieved from a study of T-cell reconstitution after alpha-beta-depleted transplantation in children. CDR3 size: 14 residues. CDR1 and CDR2 (germline): DFQATT, SNEGSKA (reference sequence). V shed 6 bases, J shed 7 bases, and the junction held 5 bases outside the gene matches. A library of TCRbeta sequences, prepared with unique molecular identifiers, was generated. Via MiXCR, TCRdb re-called the PCR reads, giving one row per CDR3 protein. Among approximately 640,000 distinct CDR3 sequences, around 17% were seen once, and the ten largest hold over 0.95%. This clonotype showed up many times.

The starting material was PBMCs from the stem cell graft donor, obtained from the stem cell graft. The TCR was taken from a human donor who donated a stem cell graft to a child with acute myeloid leukemia. The V gene is TRBV20-1, the J gene TRBJ2-1; 14 bases are shared with TRBD2. As DNA, the CDR3 is TGCAGTGCCCCGACTAGCGGGGGGGCTAATGAGCAGTTCTTC. Amino acids: CSAPTSGGANEQFF.